What follows are 28 T cell receptor beta chains derived from one specimen sequenced in a study of OX40 agonist ivuxolimab in advanced cancers. Only in-frame clones appear in the TCRdb table, and some are missing; sequencing was by immunoSEQ multiplex PCR. The repertoire holds 65,000 to 80,000 clones, with around 93% as singletons. The material sequenced was CD4+ or CD8+ T cells sorted from blood, taken in a trial of the OX40 agonist ivuxolimab. These receptors were taken from an adult with an advanced solid tumor such as melanoma, head and neck, liver or kidney cancer.

The V and J genes are TRBV6-4 and TRBJ2-7, with D maybe TRBD2 (5 bases). CDR1 MRHNA and CDR2 SNTAGT come from the germline V gene. The CDR3 contains 14 residues. Trimming cost V 6 bases and J 0 bases, with 12 bases left between them. The CDR3 bases are TGTGCCAGCAGACCGGACTCGGACTCCTACGAGCAGTACTTC. Amino acids: CASRPDSDSYEQYF.

V and J are TRBV9 and TRBJ2-1; 9 bases align to TRBD2. Germline CDR1 SGDLS, CDR2 YYNGEE. The V segment lost 4 bases and the J segment 2 bases; nucleotides outside the gene matches: 10. The CDR3 covers 17 residues. The CDR3, as DNA: TGTGCCAGCAGCCCTGGGGGCGGGGGGGCCGCCTACAATGAGCAGTTCTTC. Amino acid sequence: CASSPGGGGAAYNEQFF.

The V gene is TRBV5-1, the J gene TRBJ2-1; 9 bases line up with TRBD2. Germline V gene data show CDR1 as SGHRS and CDR2 as YFSETQ. V was clipped by 2 bases and J by 9 bases; unmatched bases: 6. The CDR3 runs 14 residues. DNA for the CDR3: TGCGCCAGCAGCTTTGCGGGGGGGCCCACTGAGCAGTTCTTC. It yields the protein CASSFAGGPTEQFF.

The rearrangement links TRBV4-3 to TRBJ1-6, with 8 bases matching TRBD1. V was pared by 4 bases and J by 15 bases, with 8 bases of the junction left unmatched. There are 13 residues in the CDR3. Germline CDR1 LGHNA, CDR2 YSLEER. CDR3 loop: CASSPQTGVHLHF. The CDR3 region has the DNA TGCGCCAGCAGCCCCCAGACAGGGGTTCACCTCCACTTT.

The rearrangement joins TRBV5-6 to TRBJ2-3, with D tentatively TRBD2 (6 bases). Germline V lookup: CDR1 SGHDT, CDR2 YYEEEE. Trimming shortened V by 0 bases and J by 0 bases, and 8 bases separated the two germline ends. The CDR3 sequence is 15 residues long. The CDR3 is CASSLARDSTDTQYF. The CDR3 bases are TGTGCCAGCAGCTTGGCGCGGGACAGCACAGATACGCAGTATTTT.

The chain combines TRBV29-1 with TRBJ2-3, with a weak D call TRBD1 (6 bases). Germline assignment: CDR1 SQVTM and CDR2 ANQGSEA. Trimming cost V 0 bases and J 1 base, with 14 bases left between them. The CDR3 is made up of 16 amino acids. The CDR3 loop is CSVEDWTDLGTDTQYF. CDR3 sequence (DNA): TGCAGCGTTGAAGATTGGACAGACTTAGGCACAGATACGCAGTATTTT.

The chain carries TRBV6-4 and TRBJ2-7; D tentatively reads TRBD1 or TRBD2 (5 bases each). Per germline, CDR1 MRHNA and CDR2 SNTAGT. The CDR3 runs 13 residues. The V gene lost 6 bases and the J gene lost 2 bases, with 11 bases spanning the gap. The CDR3 coding sequence is TGTGCCAGCAGGCAGGGAGATCCCTACGAGCAGTACTTC. It specifies CASRQGDPYEQYF.

The gene calls are TRBV11-2 and TRBJ2-3; D perhaps matches TRBD2 (6 bases). Germline V lookup: CDR1 SGHAT, CDR2 FQNNGV. Trimming stripped 1 base from V and 5 bases from J, with 16 bases between. The CDR3 runs to 16 residues. CDR3 coding DNA: TGTGCCAGCAGCTTAGTGGCGGGGCTAATGAAAGATACGCAGTATTTT. The encoded protein is CASSLVAGLMKDTQYF.

The chain combines TRBV11-2 with TRBJ2-7; no definite D call. In germline, CDR1 is SGHAT, CDR2 FQNNGV. CDR3 length: 15 amino acids. The V gene lost 6 bases and the J gene lost 2 bases, with 17 bases spanning the gap. The CDR3 DNA reads as TGTGCCAGCAGTACCGTCCTGGGGTTAACCTACGAGCAGTACTTC. It yields the protein CASSTVLGLTYEQYF.

The rearrangement uses TRBV28 and TRBJ1-5, with D perhaps TRBD1 (6 bases). The CDR3 covers 17 residues. Germline values: CDR1 MDHEN, CDR2 SYDVKM. Deletions cut 3 bases from V and 3 bases from J, with 18 bases between. As DNA, the CDR3 is TGTGCCAGCAGTTTTTCCCCTGGGTACAGGGCCAATCAGCCCCAGCATTTT. As protein: CASSFSPGYRANQPQHF.

The genes are TRBV2 and TRBJ2-1; 8 bases are shared with TRBD1. This CDR3 is 15 amino acids long. V lost 3 bases and J lost 4; bases outside the gene matches: 5. Germline V gives CDR1 SNHLY, CDR2 FYNNEI. The CDR3 here is CASSDQRQGYNEQFF. The CDR3 DNA reads as TGTGCCAGCAGTGACCAGCGACAGGGGTACAATGAGCAGTTCTTC.

The chain joins TRBV16 to TRBJ2-5; the D gene could be TRBD1 or TRBD2 (7 bases each). V was trimmed by 4 bases and J by 1 base, leaving 13 bases between them. The CDR3 totals 15 residues. CDR1 and CDR2 (germline): KGHSY, FQNENV. CDR3 in amino acids: CASSREGAGQETQYF. As DNA, the CDR3 is TGTGCCAGCAGCCGGGAGGGGGCCGGCCAAGAGACCCAGTACTTC.

This clone is labeled medium-sized. The rearrangement joins TRBV6-4 to TRBJ2-1; 13 bases map to TRBD2. The CDR3 is 15 residues long. CDR1 is MRHNA, CDR2 SNTAGT, per germline. The junction had 2 bases not matched to a gene; V was cut back by 3 bases and J by 6 bases. CDR3 sequence reads: CASSELAGGPNEQFF. The CDR3 bases are TGTGCCAGCAGTGAACTAGCGGGGGGGCCCAATGAGCAGTTCTTC.

CDR3: CASSETQGLAGRPYNEQFF. CDR3 bases: TGTGCCAGCAGCGAGACGCAGGGACTAGCGGGACGGCCCTACAATGAGCAGTTCTTC. V and J are TRBV9 and TRBJ2-1; TRBD2 matches 13 bases. The CDR3 sequence is 19 residues long. Germline V gives CDR1 SGDLS, CDR2 YYNGEE. Trimming removed 3 bases from V and 2 bases from J; junction bases left unmatched: 11.

V gene TRBV27 combines with J gene TRBJ2-7; tentative D call: TRBD2 (5 bases). Trimming stripped 5 bases from V and 7 bases from J, with 15 bases between. CDR1 is MNHEY and CDR2 is SMNVEV in the germline V gene (reference sequence). This CDR3 has 13 residues. The CDR3 coding sequence is TGTGCCAGCAGTGAAGCGGTCGGCCGAGAGCAGTACTTC. Residues: CASSEAVGREQYF.

The chain joins TRBV4-3 to TRBJ1-2; unclear D gene. V lost 0 bases, J lost 4 bases, and 12 bases lay in between. CDR1 LGHNA and CDR2 YSLEER come from the germline V gene. The CDR3 covers 15 residues. Here the CDR3 DNA reads TGCGCCAGCAGCCAAGACAGAGGGAGTCCCTATGGCTACACCTTC. Protein: CASSQDRGSPYGYTF.

This clone has just one count. The CDR3 nucleotides are TGTGCCAGCAGGCTTACAGGGTTCGAGGATGGCTACACCTTC. Residues: CASRLTGFEDGYTF. This chain connects TRBV5-4 to TRBJ1-2; the D gene is possibly TRBD1 (6 bases). Germline-derived CDR1 and CDR2 are SGHNT and YYREEE (reference sequence). CDR3 length equals 14 residues. V was cut by 5 bases and J by 6 bases, with 17 bases left in between. Full variable domain (missing parts from reference TRBV5-4 and TRBJ1-2): ETGVTQSPTHLIKTRGQQVTLRCSSQSGHNTVSWYQQALGQGPQFIFQYYREEENGRGNFPPRFSGLQFPNYSSELNVNALELDDSALYLCASRLTGFEDGYTFGSGTRLTVV.

CDR3 bases: TGTGCCAGCAGCTTAGCGCGGGGTAGCTCCTACGAGCAGTACTTC. This translates into CASSLARGSSYEQYF. V usage is TRBV11-2 and J usage is TRBJ2-7, with a weak D call TRBD2 (6 bases). Trimming removed 1 base at V and 0 bases at J, with 10 bases between. Germline V gene data show CDR1 as SGHAT and CDR2 as FQNNGV. This CDR3 is built from 15 residues.

The chain's CDR3 is CASSFLGANYGYTF. CDR3 nucleotide sequence: TGTGCCAGCAGCTTTTTAGGGGCCAACTATGGCTACACCTTC. This chain uses TRBV7-9 with TRBJ1-2; TRBD1 might be the D (5 bases). CDR3 length: 14 residues. Trimming removed 3 bases at V and 2 bases at J, with 10 bases between. Germline values: CDR1 SEHNR, CDR2 FQNEAQ (reference sequence). Full variable domain (rest looked up from reference TRBV7-9 and TRBJ1-2): DTGVSQNPRHKITKRGQNVTFRCDPISEHNRLYWYRQTLGQGPEFLTYFQNEAQLEKSRLLSDRFSAERPKGSFSTLEIQRTEQGDSAMYLCASSFLGANYGYTFGSGTRLTVV.

This chain joins TRBV6-4 and TRBJ2-7; unclear D gene. Trimming shortened V by 6 bases and J by 2 bases, and 14 bases separated the two germline ends. This CDR3 is 14 amino acids long. The germline gives CDR1 MRHNA, CDR2 SNTAGT. DNA for the CDR3: TGTGCCAGCAGATCCGGAGATCCTCCCTACGAGCAGTACTTC. It yields the protein CASRSGDPPYEQYF.

The chain carries TRBV4-2 and TRBJ2-7, with 12 nucleotides matching TRBD2. Germline V CDR1 and CDR2: LGHNA, YNFKEQ. V dropped 4 bases and J dropped 0; count of bases not matched to a gene: 4. This CDR3 spans 16 amino acids. This CDR3 is CASSPSGGASSYEQYF. Here the CDR3 DNA reads TGTGCCAGCAGCCCTAGCGGGGGGGCCAGCTCCTACGAGCAGTACTTC.

The gene calls are TRBV11-2 and TRBJ2-3, with D perhaps matching TRBD1 or TRBD2 (5 bases each). V was pared by 4 bases and J by 5 bases, with 10 bases between. The CDR3 is made up of 13 amino acids. The germline CDR1 and CDR2 sequences are SGHAT and FQNNGV. CDR3 sequence: CASSSGGRDTQYF. DNA for the CDR3: TGTGCCAGCAGCTCTGGGGGTAGAGATACGCAGTATTTT.

This clone was observed once. The rearrangement joins TRBV5-1 to TRBJ2-7; 8 positions agree with TRBD1. The J segment lost 1 base and the V segment lost 6 bases, leaving 9 bases of the junction unmatched. In germline, CDR1 is SGHRS, CDR2 YFSETQ. This CDR3 has 15 amino acids. The CDR3 nucleotides are TGCGCCAGCAACCACTTTAGACAGGGGTCCTACGAGCAGTACTTC. Translated: CASNHFRQGSYEQYF. Supplemented by reference TRBV5-1 and TRBJ2-7, the full variable domain reads KAGVTQTPRYLIKTRGQQVTLSCSPISGHRSVSWYQQTPGQGLQFLFEYFSETQRNKGNFPGRFSGRQFSNSRSEMNVSTLELGDSALYLCASNHFRQGSYEQYFGPGTRLTVT.

The V call is TRBV6-1, the J call TRBJ2-7; D may be TRBD1 (5 bases). Trimming stripped 4 bases from V and 2 bases from J, with 12 bases between. The CDR3 consists of 14 residues. Germline V gene data show CDR1 as MNHNS and CDR2 as SASEGT. The DNA of the CDR3 is TGTGCCAGCAGTGCCTGGGGCAGGACCTACGAGCAGTACTTC. It encodes CASSAWGRTYEQYF.

The chain uses TRBV27 and TRBJ1-2, with D perhaps TRBD1 (5 bases). The length of the CDR3 is 14 residues. Germline V gives CDR1 MNHEY, CDR2 SMNVEV (reference sequence). V lost 4 bases, J lost 4 bases, and 13 bases lay in between. The DNA for the CDR3 is TGTGCCAGCAGTTCACAGACAGATCCCTATGGCTACACCTTC. Translating gives CASSSQTDPYGYTF.

CDR3: CASGPGGIQPQHF. CDR3 coding DNA: TGTGCTAGTGGCCCAGGGGGCATTCAGCCCCAGCATTTT. The rearrangement uses TRBV12-5 and TRBJ1-5, with 8 bases that match TRBD1. Per germline, CDR1 LGHNT and CDR2 FRNRAP. CDR3 length: 13 residues. Germline trimming cut 6 bases from V and 6 bases from J; bases unmatched to any gene: 4.

This clone was observed a few times. The chain is built from TRBV18 and TRBJ1-2; no reliable D call. The CDR3 length is 14 residues. V gave up 0 bases and J gave up 4 bases, with 9 bases separating them. Germline values: CDR1 KGHSH, CDR2 LQKENI. The CDR3 spells CASSPPTDLYGYTF. DNA of the CDR3: TGTGCCAGCTCACCACCAACAGATCTCTATGGCTACACCTTC. The full variable domain, its missing parts supplied by reference TRBV18 and TRBJ1-2, is NAGVMQNPRHLVRRRGQEARLRCSPMKGHSHVYWYRQLPEEGLKFMVYLQKENIIDESGMPKERFSAEFPKEGPSILRIQQVVRGDSAAYFCASSPPTDLYGYTFGSGTRLTVV.

The rearrangement joins TRBV6-5 to TRBJ1-4, with TRBD1 identical over 9 bases. The CDR3 consists of 14 residues. V dropped 6 bases and J dropped 5; count of bases not matched to a gene: 4. CDR1 and CDR2 from the germline V gene are MNHEY and SVGAGI. The CDR3 DNA follows: TGTGCCAGCAGCGATGACAGGGGGAATGAAAAACTGTTTTTT. Translated, it gives CASSDDRGNEKLFF.